The sequence of this T cell receptor beta chain was determined in a study of response to subunit inactivated influenza vaccine. A single record per CDR3 protein comes from TCRdb applying MiXCR to the RT-PCR reads. Of roughly 630,000 distinct CDR3 sequences detected, around 13% appear once; the ten largest clones hold roughly 7.6%. Germline loops: CDR1 GTSNPN, CDR2 SVGIG (reference sequence). CDR3 length equals 15 residues. The V and J ends lost 1 base and 2 bases respectively, with 13 bases between them. This receptor was identified in a man aged 45-65 years who received an inactivated influenza vaccine. The gene calls are TRBV30 and TRBJ2-3; D is unclear. Here the sequenced sample was PBMCs from blood, taken roughly 2 weeks before vaccination. DNA of the CDR3: TGTGCCTGGAGTGCTCGTGGGCTCCTCACAGATACGCAGTATTTT. Translating it yields CAWSARGLLTDTQYF.